These 32 T cell receptor beta chains originate from one sample sequenced in a study of blood T cells in healthy people across ages. Using a J-beta primer mix together with a sample-barcoded 5' primer, a second PCR was run for roughly 6 to 12 cycles. MiXCR, applied by TCRdb to the 5' RACE reads, yields one record per CDR3 protein. This sample carries over a million distinct CDR3 sequences, 45% to 70% of them seen once, and the ten largest clones take 6.5% to 8.5%. Sequenced sample: blood. These receptors came from a man between 18 and 35 years old in good health.

The rearrangement joins TRBV4-2 to TRBJ2-7; D uncertain. Trimming shortened V by 0 bases and J by 4 bases, and 10 bases separated the two germline ends. From germline, CDR1 is LGHNA and CDR2 YNFKEQ. This CDR3 is built from 14 residues. Here the CDR3 DNA reads TGTGCCAGCAGCCAAGATAAGATAATATACGAGCAGTACTTC. Amino acids: CASSQDKIIYEQYF.

J is TRBJ2-1 and V is TRBV6-4; possible D gene TRBD1, 6 bases. Germline V CDR1 and CDR2: MRHNA, SNTAGT. The CDR3 sequence is 13 residues long. Trimming took off 10 bases at V and 3 bases at J, with 13 bases between the two ends. CDR3 sequence (DNA): TGTGCCACCTCAAGGGACAACTACAATGAGCAGTTCTTC. Its protein is CATSRDNYNEQFF.

The CDR3 here is CASSYRGQRNTLYNEQFF. For the CDR3, the DNA is TGTGCCAGCAGCTACCGGGGACAGCGTAACACTCTCTACAATGAGCAGTTCTTC. The J gene is TRBJ2-1, the V gene TRBV4-2; 7 bases are a match to TRBD1. The CDR3 has 18 residues. The ends lost 5 bases at V and 3 bases at J; junction bases unmatched: 16. The V gene's germline CDR1 is LGHNA and CDR2 YNFKEQ.

The chain employs TRBV29-1 and TRBJ2-7; perhaps TRBD2 as D (5 bases). The CDR3 length is 12 residues. CDR1 and CDR2 from the germline V gene are SQVTM and ANQGSEA. The V gene lost 1 base and the J gene lost 6 bases, with 10 bases spanning the gap. CDR3 coding DNA: TGCAGCGTTGAAGTCGGGGTTTCCGAGCAGTACTTC. Translated, it gives CSVEVGVSEQYF.

CDR3 sequence (DNA): TGTGCCAGCTCACCAATCCAGGGATCGGAGACCCAGTACTTC. It is translated as CASSPIQGSETQYF. The rearrangement joins TRBV18 to TRBJ2-5; D is possibly TRBD1 (5 bases). V lost 2 bases and J 5 bases, leaving 12 bases between the germline ends. From germline, CDR1 is KGHSH and CDR2 LQKENI. This CDR3 is built from 14 residues.

The chain has TRBV27 and TRBJ2-7, with D unresolved. The germline V gene encodes CDR1 MNHEY and CDR2 SMNVEV (reference sequence). Trimming cost V 4 bases and J 0 bases, with 16 bases left between them. This CDR3 is 16 amino acids long. The CDR3 loop reads CASSSHRRISSYEQYF. CDR3 in DNA: TGTGCCAGCAGTTCCCATCGACGAATCAGCTCCTACGAGCAGTACTTC.

This clonotype was seen only a few times. The V and J genes are TRBV12-3 or TRBV12-4 and TRBJ2-5; D remains ambiguous. The CDR3 runs 14 residues. V shed 6 bases and J shed 1 base, with 12 bases lying between them. CDR3 sequence (DNA): TGTGCCAGCAGACCACTGAGGCTCCAAGAGACCCAGTACTTC. This encodes CASRPLRLQETQYF.

There are a few counts of this clonotype. The chain recombines TRBV6-2 or TRBV6-3 with TRBJ2-5; weak D call: TRBD2 (5 bases). Between the trimmed V and J ends, which lost 2 bases and 5 bases, there was a span of 12 bases. The germline V gene encodes CDR1 MNHEY and CDR2 SVGEGT. This CDR3 contains 14 residues. The CDR3 DNA sequence: TGTGCCAGCAGTTACACCACAACGGGGGAGACCCAGTACTTC. This gives the protein CASSYTTTGETQYF.

The V gene is TRBV6-6, the J gene TRBJ2-4; D gene ambiguous. This CDR3 spans 16 amino acids. V shed 6 bases and J shed 1 base, with 16 bases lying between them. The V gene's germline CDR1 is MNHNY and CDR2 SVGAGI (reference sequence). The CDR3 DNA is TGTGCCAGCAGCATATCTCCTTTTTTGGCCAAAAACATTCAGTACTTC. It yields the protein CASSISPFLAKNIQYF.

The chain links TRBV12-3 or TRBV12-4 to TRBJ2-2; 7 bases are a match to TRBD1. The CDR3 is made up of 14 amino acids. Losses at the gene ends were 10 bases for V and 6 bases for J; bases not matched to a gene: 11. CDR3 protein: CATTPTGNAGELFF. CDR3 nucleotide sequence: TGTGCCACCACACCGACAGGGAATGCCGGGGAGCTGTTTTTT.

V is TRBV4-1 and J is TRBJ1-6; D is perhaps TRBD1 (5 bases). The CDR3 consists of 16 residues. The V end was cut by 1 base, the J end by 7 bases, with 14 bases between. Germline V lookup: CDR1 MGHRA, CDR2 YSYEKL. Here the CDR3 reads CASSQAQGGRNSPLHF. Written as DNA, the CDR3 is TGCGCCAGCAGCCAAGCTCAGGGAGGGAGGAATTCACCCCTCCACTTT.

This clonotype was seen a few times. The rearrangement links TRBV29-1 to TRBJ2-5, with 7 bases that match TRBD1. CDR3 length equals 14 residues. Germline V gene lookup returns CDR1 SQVTM and CDR2 ANQGSEA. In DNA, the CDR3 is TGCAGTTGTTGGGACAGCAAATACCAAGAGACCCAGTACTTC. Translated, it gives CSCWDSKYQETQYF.

This clonotype was detected only a few times. The chain couples TRBV9 to TRBJ2-7, with D possibly matching TRBD2 (5 bases). This CDR3 region has 14 residues. V lost 3 bases, J lost 2 bases, and 12 bases lay in between. Germline CDR1 SGDLS, CDR2 YYNGEE. The CDR3 coding sequence is TGTGCCAGCAGCGCTAGCACCGCCACCTACGAGCAGTACTTC. Translated, it gives CASSASTATYEQYF.

The gene calls are TRBV2 and TRBJ2-1; the D gene could be TRBD1 or TRBD2 (5 bases each). V lost 2 bases to trimming and J lost 5 bases, with 16 bases between them. The germline CDR1 and CDR2 sequences are SNHLY and FYNNEI. This CDR3 is 16 amino acids long. CDR3 amino acids: CASSEYVGLGDNEQFF. CDR3 nucleotide sequence: TGTGCCAGCAGTGAATATGTGGGCCTGGGGGACAATGAGCAGTTCTTC.

The rearrangement uses TRBV7-9 and TRBJ2-7; D not resolved. The V and J ends lost 1 base and 1 base respectively, with 11 bases between them. The CDR3 spans 15 residues. Germline V gene sequence: CDR1 SEHNR, CDR2 FQNEAQ (reference sequence). The CDR3 DNA is TGTGCCAGCAGCTTAGGGGATGGCAGGTCCTACGAGCAGTACTTC. Its protein product is CASSLGDGRSYEQYF.

The gene calls are TRBV11-2 and TRBJ1-6; D is unclear. Trimming removed 5 bases from V and 9 bases from J, with 8 bases in between. In germline, CDR1 is SGHAT, CDR2 FQNNGV. There are 12 residues in the CDR3. The chain's CDR3 is CASSARGSPLHF. The CDR3 DNA sequence: TGTGCCAGCAGCGCTAGAGGTTCACCCCTCCACTTT.

This clonotype has a handful of counts. The chain's CDR3 is CASSARQGTYNEQFF. The CDR3 DNA follows: TGTGCCAGCAGCGCCAGACAGGGAACCTACAATGAGCAGTTCTTC. The chain combines TRBV9 with TRBJ2-1, with 7 positions matching TRBD1. V lost 3 bases and J lost 2; bases outside the gene matches: 5. This CDR3 contains 15 residues. Germline CDR1 reads SGDLS; CDR2 reads YYNGEE.

Comments on this clonotype: Because the CDR3's place on the DNA is in doubt, the DNA is left out and the CDR3 is given as listed by TCRdb. The chain has TRBV21-1 and TRBJ2-1; the tabulated D call, TRBD2, remains unverified against the DNA. TRBV21-1 is labeled a pseudogene. The CDR3 totals 15 residues, both ends included. CDR3 in amino acids: CASSKVVGRGNEQFF.

This chain joins TRBV7-2 and TRBJ2-6; no firm D call. Germline CDR1 SGHTA, CDR2 FQGNSA. V was trimmed by 6 bases and J by 0 bases, leaving 9 bases between them. The CDR3 covers 15 residues. The CDR3 here is CASSWDFSGANVLTF. CDR3 coding DNA: TGTGCCAGCAGTTGGGATTTCTCTGGGGCCAACGTCCTGACTTTC.

The chain combines TRBV20-1 with TRBJ1-2; D is unresolved. Germline V CDR1 and CDR2: DFQATT, SNEGSKA (reference sequence). CDR3 length equals 13 residues. The ends were cut back, 1 base at V and 4 bases at J, with 10 bases in the middle. The CDR3 reads CSARGGLSYGYTF. In DNA form, the CDR3 reads TGCAGTGCTAGAGGAGGGTTAAGCTATGGCTACACCTTC.

The chain combines TRBV6-5 with TRBJ2-4; possibly TRBD1 or TRBD2 for D (5 bases each). The better agreement between TRBJ2-7 and the DNA end casts doubt on the J call. Germline CDR1 is MNHEY and CDR2 is SVGAGI. This CDR3 has 14 residues. CDR3 DNA sequence: TGTGCCAGCAGTGACAATCGGGACCGATACGAGCAGTACTTC. Its translation is CASSDNRDRYEQYF.

The chain joins TRBV5-1 to TRBJ1-1; D ambiguous. Germline values: CDR1 SGHRS, CDR2 YFSETQ. CDR3 length: 14 residues. V lost 4 bases and J 2 bases, leaving 12 bases between the germline ends. The CDR3 loop reads CASSPVTGNTEAFF. DNA of the CDR3: TGCGCCAGCAGCCCGGTCACGGGTAACACTGAAGCTTTCTTT.

This chain connects TRBV2 to TRBJ1-1, with no clear D. The germline V gene encodes CDR1 SNHLY and CDR2 FYNNEI. The germline V and J ends were trimmed by 3 bases and 4 bases, with 12 bases remaining between them. The CDR3 extends over 14 amino acids. DNA of the CDR3: TGTGCCAGCAGTGAGGAGGGTTTTGGCACTGAAGCTTTCTTT. It codes for CASSEEGFGTEAFF. The full variable domain, its missing parts supplied by reference TRBV2 and TRBJ1-1, is EPEVTQTPSHQVTQMGQEVILRCVPISNHLYFYWYRQILGQKVEFLVSFYNNEISEKSEIFDDQFSVERPDGSNFTLKIRSTKLEDSAMYFCASSEEGFGTEAFFGQGTRLTVV.

The chain carries TRBV20-1 and TRBJ2-7; D is possibly TRBD1 (5 bases). V lost 5 bases and J lost 6, with 17 bases in between. This CDR3 spans 13 amino acids. CDR1 and CDR2 from the germline V gene are DFQATT and SNEGSKA (reference sequence). The CDR3 sequence is CSAHTGSSSEQYF. As DNA, the CDR3 is TGCAGTGCTCACACAGGTTCGTCTTCCGAGCAGTACTTC.

The chain couples TRBV18 to TRBJ2-5; a weak D match, TRBD1 (6 bases). V gave up 5 bases and J gave up 0 bases, with 16 bases separating them. Germline CDR1 KGHSH, CDR2 LQKENI. The CDR3 covers 16 residues. Here the CDR3 reads CASSTALTGYQETQYF. Written as DNA, the CDR3 is TGTGCCAGCTCAACCGCCCTGACAGGCTACCAAGAGACCCAGTACTTC. Together with reference TRBV18 and TRBJ2-5, the CDR3 gives the full variable domain: NAGVMQNPRHLVRRRGQEARLRCSPMKGHSHVYWYRQLPEEGLKFMVYLQKENIIDESGMPKERFSAEFPKEGPSILRIQQVVRGDSAAYFCASSTALTGYQETQYFGPGTRLLVL.

J is TRBJ2-7 and V is TRBV29-1; no clear D. Germline CDR1 and CDR2: SQVTM and ANQGSEA. This CDR3 is built from 9 residues. Trimming took off 6 bases at V and 7 bases at J, with 7 bases between the two ends. The CDR3 bases are TGCAGCGTAGGAGTTGAGCAGTACTTC. Its translation is CSVGVEQYF.

This sequence joins TRBV3-1 and TRBJ2-1, with 8 bases aligning to TRBD1. Per the germline V gene, CDR1 is LGHDT and CDR2 is YNNKEL (reference sequence). The V segment lost 2 bases and the J segment 7 bases; nucleotides outside the gene matches: 7. This CDR3 has 15 amino acids. The CDR3 protein is CASSQSGDRGNEQFF. Written as DNA, the CDR3 is TGTGCCAGCAGCCAAAGTGGAGACAGGGGAAATGAGCAGTTCTTC.

The rearrangement links TRBV5-6 to TRBJ1-2, with TRBD1 identical over 7 bases. Germline V CDR1 and CDR2: SGHDT, YYEEEE. V was pared by 4 bases and J by 8 bases, with 11 bases of the junction left unmatched. The CDR3 extends over 14 amino acids. CDR3 sequence (DNA): TGTGCCAGCAGCCCGACAGGGACAATAGGCGGCTACACCTTC. Protein sequence: CASSPTGTIGGYTF.

This clonotype was counted once. The V call is TRBV7-9, the J call TRBJ2-4, with no clear D. The CDR3 covers 14 residues. Germline V gene sequence: CDR1 SEHNR, CDR2 FQNEAQ (reference sequence). Trimming removed 4 bases from V and 13 bases from J, with 20 bases in between. The CDR3 is CASSSQIPTSEQYF. CDR3 in DNA: TGTGCCAGCAGCTCACAAATCCCTACGTCTGAGCAGTACTTC.

The chain recombines TRBV27 with TRBJ2-3, with D unresolved. Germline assignment: CDR1 MNHEY and CDR2 SMNVEV (reference sequence). V dropped 1 base and J dropped 6 bases, with 17 bases sitting between them. There are 16 residues in the CDR3. The CDR3 protein is CASSLYLVVRADTQYF. The CDR3 DNA sequence: TGTGCCAGCAGTTTATACCTAGTAGTAAGGGCGGATACGCAGTATTTT.

The CDR3 reads CAIKAGTEETQYF. The DNA of the CDR3 is TGTGCCATCAAAGCCGGGACAGAAGAGACCCAGTACTTC. This chain connects TRBV10-3 to TRBJ2-5; 7 nucleotides agree with TRBD1. The V segment lost 7 bases and the J segment 3 bases; nucleotides outside the gene matches: 5. Germline V lookup: CDR1 ENHRY, CDR2 SYGVKD. This CDR3 has 13 amino acids.

The CDR3 sequence is CSADGLVAETQYF. The CDR3 nucleotides read TGCAGTGCCGACGGACTAGTTGCGGAGACCCAGTACTTC. The rearrangement joins TRBV20-1 to TRBJ2-5, with 7 bases aligning to TRBD2. Germline values: CDR1 DFQATT, CDR2 SNEGSKA (reference sequence). The CDR3 loop spans 13 amino acids. V lost 6 bases, J lost 5 bases, and 9 bases stayed unmatched.